The 25 T cell receptor beta chains below all came from one sample that was sequenced in a study of cytomegalovirus exposure and HLA in healthy donors. The PCR made use of 60 Vbeta and 13 Jbeta primers. Repertoires were generated with immunoSEQ multiplex PCR, while TCRdb's copy carries only in-frame clones and drops some. The data hold 150,000 or so clones, with around 80% observed a single time. Material for sequencing was PBMCs. Receptors were obtained from a female donor in good health and CMV-seronegative.

The chain carries TRBV5-1 and TRBJ1-5; D unresolved. V was pared by 0 bases and J by 3 bases, with 10 bases between. The length of the CDR3 is 15 residues. Germline assignment: CDR1 SGHRS and CDR2 YFSETQ. The CDR3 loop is CASSLAGLYNQPQHF. CDR3 in DNA: TGCGCCAGCAGCTTGGCAGGCCTGTACAATCAGCCCCAGCATTTT.

This clone has a handful of counts. The chain uses TRBV7-3 and TRBJ1-2; 8 nucleotides align to TRBD1. This CDR3 comprises 13 residues. The germline gives CDR1 SGHTA, CDR2 FQGTGA. Trimming took 3 bases from V and 8 from J; bases not matched to a gene: 5. The CDR3 nucleotides are TGTGCCAGCAGCTTTTGGACAGGGCAAGGCTACACCTTC. Translated, it gives CASSFWTGQGYTF.

In regard to this clone: The junction departs from germline at one end; a sequencing error may be responsible. This sequence joins TRBV6-1 and TRBJ1-5; D possibly corresponds to TRBD1 (5 bases). The germline V gene encodes CDR1 MNHNS and CDR2 SASEGT. This CDR3 has 14 amino acids. The CDR3 here is CASSDGQGNRPQHF. The CDR3 region has the DNA TGTGCCAGCAGTGACGGGCAGGGTAATCGGCCCCAGCATTTT.

CDR3 sequence reads: CSVGRSGADNEQFF. Written as DNA, the CDR3 is TGCAGCGTTGGAAGGTCAGGGGCTGACAATGAGCAGTTCTTC. The chain couples TRBV29-1 to TRBJ2-1; the D gene is possibly TRBD1 (6 bases). Per the germline V gene, CDR1 is SQVTM and CDR2 is ANQGSEA. Trimming shortened V by 4 bases and J by 5 bases, and 15 bases separated the two germline ends. The CDR3 extends over 14 amino acids.

The gene calls are TRBV28 and TRBJ1-1; D call uncertain. The CDR3 covers 14 residues. Trimming shortened V by 3 bases and J by 4 bases, and 12 bases separated the two germline ends. Germline V gene sequence: CDR1 MDHEN, CDR2 SYDVKM. The CDR3 loop reads CASSLTWESTEAFF. The CDR3 DNA reads as TGTGCCAGCAGTTTGACCTGGGAGAGCACTGAAGCTTTCTTT.

The chain is built from TRBV7-2 and TRBJ1-1; possible D gene TRBD1, 6 bases. Trimming left V 7 bases short and J 4 bases short, with 10 bases between. The CDR3 has 12 residues. Germline CDR1 and CDR2: SGHTA and FQGNSA. The CDR3, as DNA: TGTGCCAGCAAACAGGGTTCCACTGAAGCTTTCTTT. Translation gives CASKQGSTEAFF. The full variable domain, with the rest looked up from reference TRBV7-2 and TRBJ1-1, is GAGVSQSPSNKVTEKGKDVELRCDPISGHTALYWYRQSLGQGLEFLIYFQGNSAPDKSGLPSDRFSAERTGGSVSTLTIQRTQQEDSAVYLCASKQGSTEAFFGQGTRLTVV.

V gene TRBV5-1 combines with J gene TRBJ1-1, with 10 bases matching TRBD1. J lost 8 bases, V lost 4 bases, and 8 bases had no gene match. Looked up from germline, CDR1 is SGHRS and CDR2 is YFSETQ. The CDR3 is 14 amino acids. The CDR3 DNA reads TGCGCCAGCAGCAGAGGACAGGGGGTTATCGAAGCTTTCTTT. This translates into CASSRGQGVIEAFF.

The chain joins TRBV2 to TRBJ1-1, with TRBD1 as a possible D gene (5 bases). This CDR3 comprises 14 residues. The germline V and J ends were trimmed by 6 bases and 5 bases, with 16 bases remaining between them. Looked up from germline, CDR1 is SNHLY and CDR2 is FYNNEI. CDR3 protein: CASRALQGITEAFF. The CDR3 DNA sequence: TGTGCCAGCAGAGCCCTCCAGGGAATTACTGAAGCTTTCTTT.

This sequence joins TRBV4-3 and TRBJ1-1; perhaps TRBD1 as D (6 bases). CDR1 and CDR2 (germline): LGHNA, YSLEER. CDR3 size: 15 residues. Between the trimmed V and J ends, which lost 1 base and 5 bases, there was a span of 14 bases. The CDR3 region has the DNA TGCGCCAGCAGCCAAGCGGCAGGGGTAAAAACTGAAGCTTTCTTT. Translation gives CASSQAAGVKTEAFF.

The rearrangement joins TRBV19 to TRBJ2-5, with D perhaps TRBD2 (6 bases). V lost 8 bases and J lost 4, with 14 bases in between. Per germline, CDR1 LNHDA and CDR2 SQIVND (reference sequence). This CDR3 contains 13 residues. The CDR3 region has the DNA TGTGCCAGTTCGGGGACTCCCGCAGAGACCCAGTACTTC. As protein: CASSGTPAETQYF.

The rearrangement uses TRBV5-4 and TRBJ2-1; weak D call: TRBD2 (5 bases). Trimming took off 4 bases at V and 10 bases at J, with 27 bases between the two ends. CDR1 and CDR2 (germline): SGHNT, YYREEE (reference sequence). The CDR3 contains 17 residues. The CDR3 DNA is TGTGCCAGCAGCCCAGGAGAGGGCCCGGCCGGCCTGGGAGAGCAGTTCTTC. This translates into CASSPGEGPAGLGEQFF.

The chain combines TRBV28 with TRBJ2-3, with TRBD2 matching over 8 bases. The V gene end was trimmed by 2 bases and the J gene end by 13 bases; junction bases not matched to a gene: 2. Germline V CDR1 and CDR2: MDHEN, SYDVKM. The CDR3 is made up of 11 amino acids. The CDR3 protein is CASSLGLAEYF. The CDR3 nucleotides are TGTGCCAGCAGTTTAGGACTAGCAGAGTATTTT.

This sequence joins TRBV6-1 and TRBJ2-3, with D perhaps matching TRBD1 (5 bases). This CDR3 region has 13 residues. Trimming stripped 6 bases from V and 3 bases from J, with 10 bases between. Per the germline V gene, CDR1 is MNHNS and CDR2 is SASEGT. CDR3 sequence: CASSQGRTDTQYF. The CDR3 DNA reads TGTGCCAGCAGCCAGGGTAGGACAGATACGCAGTATTTT.

This clone has a handful of counts. The chain carries TRBV7-2 and TRBJ2-7; weak D call: TRBD2 (6 bases). V was trimmed by 1 base and J by 7 bases, leaving 8 bases between them. This CDR3 is built from 12 residues. Germline CDR1 and CDR2: SGHTA and FQGNSA. CDR3 sequence (DNA): TGTGCCAGCAGCTTAGAGGCGGGGGAGCAGTACTTC. Protein product: CASSLEAGEQYF.

The V and J genes are TRBV15 and TRBJ2-7; the D is unclear. Trimming left V 0 bases short and J 1 base short, with 10 bases between. The CDR3 contains 15 residues. Germline assignment: CDR1 LNHNV and CDR2 YYDKDF (reference sequence). The CDR3 DNA sequence: TGTGCCACCAGCAGAGATAGACACGAATCCTACGAGCAGTACTTC. It specifies CATSRDRHESYEQYF.

The rearrangement joins TRBV18 to TRBJ2-1, with 8 bases fitting TRBD2. Germline values: CDR1 KGHSH, CDR2 LQKENI. Trimming at V came to 3 bases and at J to 10 bases, leaving 5 bases not matched to a gene. The CDR3 length is 13 residues. The CDR3 nucleotides read TGTGCCAGCTCACCGACCGGGGGGGCCGAGCAGTTCTTC. It specifies CASSPTGGAEQFF. Drawing the rest from reference TRBV18 and TRBJ2-1, the complete variable domain is NAGVMQNPRHLVRRRGQEARLRCSPMKGHSHVYWYRQLPEEGLKFMVYLQKENIIDESGMPKERFSAEFPKEGPSILRIQQVVRGDSAAYFCASSPTGGAEQFFGPGTRLTVL.

The chain combines TRBV2 with TRBJ2-5; D is perhaps TRBD2 (6 bases). Germline V gene lookup returns CDR1 SNHLY and CDR2 FYNNEI. V lost 3 bases, J lost 2 bases, and 16 bases lay in between. The CDR3 totals 16 residues. CDR3 amino acids: CASSDPGGGRQETQYF. The CDR3 DNA is TGTGCCAGCAGTGACCCCGGGGGAGGTAGACAAGAGACCCAGTACTTC.

This clone was picked up one time. The chain couples TRBV7-3 to TRBJ2-5; 13 bases map to TRBD2. Germline values: CDR1 SGHTA, CDR2 FQGTGA. The CDR3 sequence is 15 residues long. Trimming cost V 8 bases and J 4 bases; bases outside gene matches: 7. CDR3 region: CASGRTSGRGETQYF. CDR3 bases: TGTGCCAGCGGGAGGACTAGCGGGAGAGGAGAGACCCAGTACTTC.

The chain carries TRBV14 and TRBJ1-6; no firm D call. The V and J ends lost 5 bases and 7 bases respectively, with 9 bases between them. The germline V gene has CDR1 SGHDN and CDR2 FVKESK. The CDR3 consists of 13 residues. This chain's CDR3 is CASSYSYNSPLHF. The CDR3 bases are TGTGCCAGCAGCTACTCTTACAATTCACCCCTCCACTTT.

The V call is TRBV20-1, the J call TRBJ2-1; possibly TRBD2 for D (5 bases). CDR1 is DFQATT and CDR2 is SNEGSKA in the germline V gene (reference sequence). V lost 5 bases to trimming and J lost 12 bases, with 14 bases between them. The CDR3 runs 11 residues. CDR3 protein: CSASSGKSQFF. CDR3 nucleotide sequence: TGCAGTGCTTCCTCCGGGAAGTCGCAGTTCTTC.

This clone was detected once. The CDR3 reads CASSKGRGTSGRWITDTQYF. DNA of the CDR3: TGTGCCAGCAGCAAAGGAAGGGGGACTAGCGGGAGGTGGATCACAGATACGCAGTATTTT. This chain links TRBV21-1 with TRBJ2-3; the D call in the table, TRBD2, was not verified against the DNA. TRBV21-1 is a listed pseudogene. This CDR3 is 20 amino acids long.

The chain employs TRBV6-5 and TRBJ2-4; 7 nucleotides agree with TRBD2. Trimming cost V 0 bases and J 1 base; bases outside gene matches: 0. The CDR3 is 15 residues long. The germline gives CDR1 MNHEY, CDR2 SVGAGI. The CDR3 here is CASSYSGGAKNIQYF. In nucleotides, the CDR3 is TGTGCCAGCAGTTACTCGGGGGGGGCCAAAAACATTCAGTACTTC.

The J gene is TRBJ1-5, the V gene TRBV2; D is unresolved. The CDR3 length is 14 residues. Per the germline V gene, CDR1 is SNHLY and CDR2 is FYNNEI. The V and J ends lost 3 bases and 0 bases respectively, with 6 bases between them. As DNA, the CDR3 is TGTGCCAGCAGTGACACAGATAGCAATCAGCCCCAGCATTTT. Residues: CASSDTDSNQPQHF.

The J gene is TRBJ1-1, the V gene TRBV5-4; the D is unclear. The V end was cut by 4 bases, the J end by 7 bases, with 14 bases between. The CDR3 runs 13 residues. Germline CDR1 is SGHNT and CDR2 is YYREEE (reference sequence). The CDR3 DNA reads TGTGCCAGCAGCCGCCCCGGAGGGTATGAAGCTTTCTTT. It specifies CASSRPGGYEAFF.

For the CDR3, the DNA is TGTGCCAGCAGCTCGGGACTCCGCTATGGCTACACCTTC. It encodes CASSSGLRYGYTF. The chain is built from TRBV7-6 and TRBJ1-2; D is perhaps TRBD1 (5 bases). Between the trimmed V and J ends, which lost 4 bases and 4 bases, there was a span of 10 bases. The CDR3 is 13 amino acids. Germline V gives CDR1 SGHVS, CDR2 FNYEAQ.